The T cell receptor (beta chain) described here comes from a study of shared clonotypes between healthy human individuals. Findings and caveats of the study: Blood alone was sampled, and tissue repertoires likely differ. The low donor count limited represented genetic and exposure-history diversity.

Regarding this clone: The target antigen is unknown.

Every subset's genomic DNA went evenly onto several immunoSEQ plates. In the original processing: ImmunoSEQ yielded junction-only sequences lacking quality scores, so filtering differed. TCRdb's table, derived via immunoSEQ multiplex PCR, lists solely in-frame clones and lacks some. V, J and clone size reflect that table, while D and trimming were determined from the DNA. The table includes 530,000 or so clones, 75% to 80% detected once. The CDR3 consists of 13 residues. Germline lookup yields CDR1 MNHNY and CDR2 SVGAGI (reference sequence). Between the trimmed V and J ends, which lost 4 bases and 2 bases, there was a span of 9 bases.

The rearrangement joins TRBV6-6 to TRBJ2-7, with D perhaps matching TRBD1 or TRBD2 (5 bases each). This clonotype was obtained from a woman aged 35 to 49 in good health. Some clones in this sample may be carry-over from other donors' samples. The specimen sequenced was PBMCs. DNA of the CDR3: TGTGCCAGCAGTTTGAGGGGAACCTACGAGCAGTACTTC. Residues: CASSLRGTYEQYF.